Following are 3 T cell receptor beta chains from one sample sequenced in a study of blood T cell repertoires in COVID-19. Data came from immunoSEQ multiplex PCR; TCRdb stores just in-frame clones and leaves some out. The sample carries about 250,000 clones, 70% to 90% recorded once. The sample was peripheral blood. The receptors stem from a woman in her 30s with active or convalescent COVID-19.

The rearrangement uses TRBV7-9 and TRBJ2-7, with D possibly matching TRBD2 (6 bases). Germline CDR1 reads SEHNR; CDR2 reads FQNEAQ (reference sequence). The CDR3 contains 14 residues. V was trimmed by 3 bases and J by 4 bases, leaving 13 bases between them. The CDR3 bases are TGTGCCAGCAGCTTCGGGGGTGGACAATACGAGCAGTACTTC. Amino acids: CASSFGGGQYEQYF.

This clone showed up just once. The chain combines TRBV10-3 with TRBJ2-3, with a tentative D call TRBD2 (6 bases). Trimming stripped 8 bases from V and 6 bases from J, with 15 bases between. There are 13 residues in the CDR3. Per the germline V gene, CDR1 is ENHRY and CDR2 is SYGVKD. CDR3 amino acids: CAIGGIGGDTQYF. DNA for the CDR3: TGTGCCATCGGGGGGATAGGCGGCGATACGCAGTATTTT.

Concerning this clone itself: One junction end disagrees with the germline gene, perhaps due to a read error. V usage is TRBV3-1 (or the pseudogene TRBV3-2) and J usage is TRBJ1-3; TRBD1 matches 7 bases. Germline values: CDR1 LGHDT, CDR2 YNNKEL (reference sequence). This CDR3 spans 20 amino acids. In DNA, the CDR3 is TGTGCCAGCAGTCAGGTCCCCGGGACAGTTCTCATCCGCTCTGGAAGCACCATATATTTT. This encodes CASSQVPGTVLIRSGSTIYF.